This T cell receptor beta chain was captured in a study of immune cell composition in non-small cell lung cancer. Study-level findings and limits: It was not proven that tumour-reactive clones equal dominant tumour-associated clones. Squamous lung tumours showed higher top 10 clone scores and clonality than adenocarcinomas.

With 0 bases removed from V and 5 bases from J, the gap between germline ends came to 8 bases. Per the germline V gene, CDR1 is SGHDT and CDR2 is YYEEEE. The CDR3 sequence is 13 residues long. Assay: immunoSEQ multiplex PCR; the TCRdb copy retains only in-frame clones and omits some. The sample has around 6,700 clones; 60% to 75% are singletons. A note on this clone: The antigen is undetermined.

Material: lung tumor tissue. The source of this sequence is a human donor with non-small cell lung cancer. This chain connects TRBV5-6 to TRBJ1-1; D perhaps matches TRBD1 (5 bases). The chain's CDR3 is CASSLGGGTEAFF. DNA of the CDR3: TGTGCCAGCAGCTTGGGGGGGGGAACTGAAGCTTTCTTT. Full variable domain (remainder filled in from reference TRBV5-6 and TRBJ1-1): DAGVTQSPTHLIKTRGQQVTLRCSPKSGHDTVSWYQQALGQGPQFIFQYYEEEERQRGNFPDRFSGHQFPNYSSELNVNALLLGDSALYLCASSLGGGTEAFFGQGTRLTVV.